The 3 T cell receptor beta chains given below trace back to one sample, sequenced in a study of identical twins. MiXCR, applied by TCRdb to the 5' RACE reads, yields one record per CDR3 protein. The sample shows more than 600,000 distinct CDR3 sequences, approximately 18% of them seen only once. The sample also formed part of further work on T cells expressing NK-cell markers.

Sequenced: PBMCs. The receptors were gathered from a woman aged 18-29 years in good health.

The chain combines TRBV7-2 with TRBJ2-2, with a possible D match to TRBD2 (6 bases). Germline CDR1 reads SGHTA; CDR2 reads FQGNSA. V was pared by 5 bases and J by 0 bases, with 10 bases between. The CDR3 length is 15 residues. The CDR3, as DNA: TGTGCCAGCAGCCAGGGAGGCACGAACACCGGGGAGCTGTTTTTT. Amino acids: CASSQGGTNTGELFF.

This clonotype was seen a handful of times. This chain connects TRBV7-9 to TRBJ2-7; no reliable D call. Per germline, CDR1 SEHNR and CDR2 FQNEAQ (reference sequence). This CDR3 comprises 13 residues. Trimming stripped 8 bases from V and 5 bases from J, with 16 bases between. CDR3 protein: CASLLRSGNEQYF. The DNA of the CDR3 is TGTGCCAGCCTTCTAAGGTCGGGTAACGAGCAGTACTTC.

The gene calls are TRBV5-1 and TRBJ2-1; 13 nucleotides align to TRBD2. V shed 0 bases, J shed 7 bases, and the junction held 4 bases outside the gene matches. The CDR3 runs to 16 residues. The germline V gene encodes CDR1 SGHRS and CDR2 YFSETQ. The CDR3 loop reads CASSLELAGGSNEQFF. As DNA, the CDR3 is TGCGCCAGCAGCTTGGAACTAGCGGGGGGGAGTAATGAGCAGTTCTTC.